A selection of T cell receptor beta chains follows, all from one sample in a study of T cells in Graves' hyperthyroidism and ophthalmopathy. TCRdb reprocessed the multiplex PCR reads with MiXCR, giving one entry per CDR3 protein. The table records 500,000 to 650,000 distinct CDR3 sequences, about 15% of them present only once. Sequenced sample: blood. Source of these receptors: a woman between 45 and 60 years old with Graves' ophthalmopathy. Each CDR3 is given without its conserved first and last residue.

v_gene	j_gene	CDR3aa
TRBV12-3/TRBV12-4	TRBJ1-3	ASSLGLPVNTIY
TRBV12-3/TRBV12-4	TRBJ2-7	ASRRPTGYEQY
TRBV18	TRBJ2-7	ASSDLREQY
TRBV3-1	TRBJ2-3	ASSQSVAGELGTDTQY
TRBV2	TRBJ1-6	ASSKTRSSYNSPLH
TRBV11-3	TRBJ2-7	ASSFSPGRYEQY
TRBV28	TRBJ1-2	ASMFRGIGYT
TRBV11-1	TRBJ2-1	ASSLARLAGELYNEQF
TRBV3-1	TRBJ2-3	ASSQFVADTQY
TRBV7-2	TRBJ2-3	ASSLPVTVSFTDTQY
TRBV18	TRBJ2-7	ASSPLSASGSLGRGYEQY
TRBV5-1	TRBJ1-1	ASSWGDTEAF
TRBV28	TRBJ2-2	ASRLAHTGELF
TRBV25-1	TRBJ2-1	ASSDPGLGGTYDNEQF
TRBV12-3/TRBV12-4	TRBJ2-6	ASSLGLGTGANVLT
TRBV19	TRBJ2-5	ASSKLAGGEETQY
TRBV11-3	TRBJ2-1	ASSLRAGREGLNEQF
TRBV5-4	TRBJ2-6	ATTEGWNSGANVLT
TRBV28	TRBJ2-3	ASSLGPASSTDTQY
TRBV6-2/TRBV6-3	TRBJ2-5	ASNSGREETQY
TRBV29-1	TRBJ1-1	SAGQGGNTEAF
TRBV2	TRBJ2-3	ASSERRDPSTDTQY
TRBV28	TRBJ2-3	ASSPLLAGVGLRTDTQY
TRBV28	TRBJ2-7	ASSLSYRTGGKDEQY
TRBV5-6	TRBJ1-1	ASSLAGRGEGNTEAF
TRBV12-3/TRBV12-4	TRBJ1-1	ASSTTWGGGNTEAF
TRBV6-1	TRBJ2-7	ASSGRAVIEQY
TRBV24-1	TRBJ2-5	ATSDATGFQETQY
TRBV2	TRBJ2-2	ASRKDSTGYGELF
TRBV29-1	TRBJ2-2	SVGAPNKAGELF
TRBV7-3	TRBJ2-3	ASSLSPTTADTQY
TRBV24-1	TRBJ2-5	ATSERQGLEETQY
TRBV28	TRBJ1-2	ASTITAINYGYT
TRBV11-2	TRBJ2-4	ASSLEGGIQY
TRBV6-2/TRBV6-3	TRBJ1-6	ASSYWGRNSPLH
TRBV5-1	TRBJ2-3	ASLQQSSTDTQY
TRBV6-1	TRBJ2-2	ASRTRGWVVAGGFANTGELF
TRBV20-1	TRBJ2-1	SARELAGGPSSYNEQF
TRBV7-8	TRBJ2-5	ASSLFGRAETQY
TRBV7-8	TRBJ2-7	ASSLVGRNEQY
TRBV5-6	TRBJ2-7	ASSLSGTNYEQY
TRBV12-3/TRBV12-4	TRBJ1-2	ASSLEVGITYGYT
TRBV20-1	TRBJ1-5	SASLLNRGLRNQPQH
TRBV4-3	TRBJ2-7	ASSQDVIRAPAYEQY
TRBV4-1	TRBJ2-7	ASSQDEGDEQY
TRBV7-6	TRBJ2-1	ASSTRQGAGNEQF
TRBV19	TRBJ2-7	ASSISGPNYEQY
TRBV7-9	TRBJ2-1	ASSPRRDRDYNEQF